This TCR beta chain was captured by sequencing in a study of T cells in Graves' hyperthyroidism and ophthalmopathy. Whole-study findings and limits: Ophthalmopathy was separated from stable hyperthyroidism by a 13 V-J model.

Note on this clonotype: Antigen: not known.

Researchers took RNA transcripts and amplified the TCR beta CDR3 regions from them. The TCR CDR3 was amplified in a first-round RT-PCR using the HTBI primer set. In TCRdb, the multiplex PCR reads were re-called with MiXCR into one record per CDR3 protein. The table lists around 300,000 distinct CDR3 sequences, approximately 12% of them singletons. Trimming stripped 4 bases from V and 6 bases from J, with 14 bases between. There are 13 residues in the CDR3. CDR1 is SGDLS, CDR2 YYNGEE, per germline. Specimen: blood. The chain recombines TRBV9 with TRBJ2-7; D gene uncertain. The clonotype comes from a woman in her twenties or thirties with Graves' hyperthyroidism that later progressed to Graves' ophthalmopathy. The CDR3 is CASSSGGPFEQYF. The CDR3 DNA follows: TGTGCCAGCAGCTCCGGTGGGCCCTTCGAGCAGTACTTC.